The 25 T cell receptor beta chains below were found in one sample sequenced in a study of control samples from healthy donors and cancer patients. Method: immunoSEQ multiplex PCR; TCRdb's copy keeps in-frame clones and lacks some. The specimen's table records roughly 190,000 clones. Material for sequencing was blood. The receptors originated from a woman younger than 45 in good health.

The V call is TRBV7-2, the J call TRBJ2-1; TRBD2 aligns across 11 bases. The J segment lost 7 bases and the V segment lost 3 bases, leaving 2 bases of the junction unmatched. The germline CDR1 and CDR2 sequences are SGHTA and FQGNSA. CDR3 length: 14 amino acids. The CDR3 here is CASSFSGGGNEQFF. The CDR3 DNA is TGTGCCAGCAGCTTTAGCGGGGGGGGTAATGAGCAGTTCTTC.

The genes are TRBV6-2 or TRBV6-3 and TRBJ2-1; TRBD2 might be the D (5 bases). Trimming took off 5 bases at V and 2 bases at J, with 16 bases between the two ends. CDR1 is MNHEY and CDR2 is SVGEGT in the germline V gene. This CDR3 has 16 amino acids. The CDR3 DNA reads as TGTGCCAGCAGTACCCTAGACGGAGGACCCTACAATGAGCAGTTCTTC. Amino acid sequence: CASSTLDGGPYNEQFF.

The chain combines TRBV30 with TRBJ2-1, with TRBD2 matching over 8 bases. CDR1 is GTSNPN, CDR2 SVGIG, per germline (reference sequence). This CDR3 region has 17 residues. V lost 0 bases to trimming and J lost 5 bases; unmatched junction nucleotides: 12. The CDR3 protein is CAWSVRKGRGVHNEQFF. CDR3 nucleotide sequence: TGTGCCTGGAGTGTACGGAAGGGGCGGGGGGTACACAATGAGCAGTTCTTC.

The chain employs TRBV6-6 and TRBJ2-1, with TRBD2 matching 8 bases. Germline values: CDR1 MNHNY, CDR2 SVGAGI (reference sequence). V lost 6 bases to trimming and J lost 4 bases; unmatched junction nucleotides: 11. CDR3 length: 16 amino acids. This CDR3 reads CASRSPGGGLYNEQFF. Written as DNA, the CDR3 is TGTGCCAGCAGGTCCCCAGGCGGGGGGCTGTACAATGAGCAGTTCTTC.

The V and J genes are TRBV4-1 and TRBJ1-1; D uncertain. Germline CDR1 MGHRA, CDR2 YSYEKL. The CDR3 runs to 15 residues. Trimming removed 0 bases at V and 2 bases at J, with 10 bases between. The CDR3 sequence: CASSQDRAGNTEAFF. CDR3 nucleotides: TGCGCCAGCAGCCAAGATAGGGCAGGAAACACTGAAGCTTTCTTT.

Comments on this clone: Different DNA sequences within this sample yield the same CDR3. The V gene is TRBV27, the J gene TRBJ2-3; the D is unclear. Germline V gene data show CDR1 as MNHEY and CDR2 as SMNVEV (reference sequence). The length of the CDR3 is 13 residues. V was pared by 2 bases and J by 1 base, with 4 bases between. The CDR3 sequence is CASSLGGTDTQYF. CDR3 sequence (DNA): TGTGCCAGCAGTTTAGGCGGCACAGATACGCAGTATTTT.

This chain joins TRBV27 and TRBJ1-4, with D hard to call. Germline CDR1 is MNHEY and CDR2 is SMNVEV (reference sequence). The germline V and J ends were trimmed by 5 bases and 6 bases, with 10 bases remaining between them. The CDR3 covers 13 residues. The CDR3 sequence is CASSHQFDEKLFF. In DNA, the CDR3 is TGTGCCAGCAGTCACCAGTTCGATGAAAAACTGTTTTTT.

The genes are TRBV5-1 and TRBJ1-1; the D gene is possibly TRBD1 (5 bases). From germline, CDR1 is SGHRS and CDR2 YFSETQ. CDR3 length: 15 residues. Trimming removed 7 bases at V and 1 base at J, with 17 bases between. The CDR3 loop reads CASLLRPGPNTEAFF. In DNA, the CDR3 is TGCGCCAGCTTACTTCGACCGGGACCGAACACTGAAGCTTTCTTT.

The chain combines TRBV19 with TRBJ2-5; TRBD2 is a possible D gene (5 bases). This CDR3 has 16 residues. The V end lost 6 bases, the J end lost 5 bases, and 22 bases lay between the germline ends. CDR1 and CDR2 from the germline V gene are LNHDA and SQIVND (reference sequence). CDR3 in DNA: TGTGCCAGTAGCCCCGTGAGAGGAGGATTTTACGAGACCCAGTACTTC. It specifies CASSPVRGGFYETQYF.

The chain joins TRBV27 to TRBJ1-1; no firm D call. The ends were cut back, 2 bases at V and 5 bases at J, with 12 bases in the middle. This CDR3 region has 14 residues. The V gene's germline CDR1 is MNHEY and CDR2 SMNVEV (reference sequence). The CDR3 is CASSLSRGRTEAFF. The CDR3 DNA follows: TGTGCCAGCAGTTTAAGCCGCGGGAGGACTGAAGCTTTCTTT.

The rearrangement links TRBV28 to TRBJ1-2, with a possible D match to TRBD1 (6 bases). Germline CDR1 and CDR2: MDHEN and SYDVKM. CDR3 length: 13 amino acids. The ends were cut back, 7 bases at V and 8 bases at J, with 17 bases in the middle. The CDR3 DNA sequence: TGTGCCAGCAAAATTACAGGGTATTTAGGCTACACCTTC. Amino acid sequence: CASKITGYLGYTF.

The chain recombines TRBV10-3 with TRBJ2-5, with TRBD2 matching over 8 bases. CDR3 size: 14 residues. Germline CDR1 and CDR2: ENHRY and SYGVKD. With 4 bases clipped from V and 2 bases from J, the junction kept 3 bases outside the gene matches. The CDR3 nucleotides read TGTGCCATCAGTGGTGGCGGGGGGCAAGAGACCCAGTACTTC. Its protein product is CAISGGGGQETQYF.

CDR3 nucleotides: TGTGCCAGCTCACTAAGGAAACTGGACACCGGGGAGCTGTTTTTT. It yields the protein CASSLRKLDTGELFF. V usage is TRBV18 and J usage is TRBJ2-2; D is unresolved. V lost 4 bases and J lost 3, with 12 bases in between. The CDR3 spans 15 residues. Germline-derived CDR1 and CDR2 are KGHSH and LQKENI.

The chain has TRBV4-1 and TRBJ2-5; D is ambiguous. The CDR3 totals 16 residues. V was cut by 1 base and J by 2 bases, with 14 bases left in between. Germline CDR1 is MGHRA and CDR2 is YSYEKL. This CDR3 reads CASSQVPKRGQETQYF. The CDR3 nucleotides read TGCGCCAGCAGCCAAGTACCAAAACGCGGACAAGAGACCCAGTACTTC.

The gene calls are TRBV4-1 and TRBJ1-4; TRBD1 agrees at 7 bases. The V and J ends lost 4 bases and 4 bases, in that order; junction bases with no gene match: 9. This CDR3 has 16 residues. The germline V gene has CDR1 MGHRA and CDR2 YSYEKL. The CDR3 here is CASSLRRDRDNEKLFF. CDR3 DNA: TGCGCCAGCAGCCTTAGGCGGGACAGAGATAATGAAAAACTGTTTTTT.

CDR3 nucleotides: TGTGCCAGCAACGCAGTTACCTACGAGCAGTACTTC. This sequence encodes CASNAVTYEQYF. The rearrangement uses TRBV2 and TRBJ2-7; D is undetermined. The germline V gene encodes CDR1 SNHLY and CDR2 FYNNEI. The CDR3 is made up of 12 amino acids. Trimming pared 7 bases from V and 2 bases from J, leaving 9 bases between.

V and J are TRBV10-1 and TRBJ1-1; TRBD1 aligns across 9 bases. CDR1 is WNHNN, CDR2 SYGVQD, per germline (reference sequence). This CDR3 spans 17 amino acids. V lost 2 bases, J lost 2 bases, and 9 bases stayed unmatched. The CDR3 here is CASSEGTGNRPNTEAFF. CDR3 DNA: TGCGCCAGCAGTGAGGGGACAGGGAATCGCCCCAACACTGAAGCTTTCTTT.

The chain employs TRBV5-1 and TRBJ2-2, with D tentatively TRBD1 or TRBD2 (5 bases each). CDR1 is SGHRS, CDR2 YFSETQ, per germline. The CDR3 totals 14 residues. Trimming took 4 bases from V and 3 from J, leaving 10 bases between them. Written as DNA, the CDR3 is TGCGCCAGCAGCGGGGGACGATACACCGGGGAGCTGTTTTTT. Protein: CASSGGRYTGELFF.

This chain links TRBV29-1 with TRBJ1-1, with 8 bases that match TRBD1. This CDR3 region has 10 residues. Germline CDR1 reads SQVTM; CDR2 reads ANQGSEA. After removal of 6 bases from V and 11 bases from J, the junction contained 5 bases not matched to a gene. The CDR3 DNA sequence: TGCAGCGTGTACAGGGGGAGGGCTTTCTTT. This codes for CSVYRGRAFF.

V gene TRBV28 combines with J gene TRBJ1-1; D is possibly TRBD1 (5 bases). V was clipped by 2 bases and J by 0 bases, with 22 bases between them. The CDR3 spans 19 residues. In germline, CDR1 is MDHEN, CDR2 SYDVKM. This chain's CDR3 is CASSLRYRWGDHLNTEAFF. DNA for the CDR3: TGTGCCAGCAGTTTAAGGTACAGGTGGGGGGACCATTTGAACACTGAAGCTTTCTTT.

This chain uses TRBV10-3 with TRBJ1-5; no definite D call. Per the germline V gene, CDR1 is ENHRY and CDR2 is SYGVKD. CDR3 size: 13 residues. V lost 5 bases, J lost 0 bases, and 5 bases lay in between. Written as DNA, the CDR3 is TGTGCCATCAGTAAAGATAGCAATCAGCCCCAGCATTTT. Amino acids: CAISKDSNQPQHF.

The rearrangement links TRBV27 to TRBJ1-3; D unclear. CDR3 size: 15 residues. V lost 6 bases and J 3 bases, leaving 15 bases between the germline ends. Germline loops: CDR1 MNHEY, CDR2 SMNVEV (reference sequence). The chain's CDR3 is CASSPTAMVGNTIYF. CDR3 bases: TGTGCCAGCAGCCCGACCGCCATGGTTGGAAACACCATATATTTT.

The chain is built from TRBV19 and TRBJ1-1; the D is unclear. CDR3 length: 13 residues. V was pared by 4 bases and J by 0 bases, with 6 bases between. The germline V gene encodes CDR1 LNHDA and CDR2 SQIVND (reference sequence). The CDR3 DNA follows: TGTGCCAGTAGTAGGACGGTGAACACTGAAGCTTTCTTT. Its protein is CASSRTVNTEAFF.

The J gene is TRBJ1-2, the V gene TRBV12-3 or TRBV12-4; D is perhaps TRBD1 (5 bases). The CDR3 sequence is 13 residues long. Trimming removed 5 bases from V and 8 bases from J, with 15 bases in between. CDR3 sequence reads: CASSGGTVGGYTF. CDR3 DNA sequence: TGTGCCAGCAGTGGCGGGACGGTGGGGGGCTACACCTTC.

In DNA form, the CDR3 reads TGTGCCAGCAGCGCGGTTCTCGCTGATACGCAGTATTTT. Residues: CASSAVLADTQYF. The chain is built from TRBV11-2 and TRBJ2-3; D is unclear. Germline CDR1 and CDR2: SGHAT and FQNNGV. V was cut by 5 bases and J by 6 bases, with 12 bases left in between. This CDR3 spans 13 amino acids.